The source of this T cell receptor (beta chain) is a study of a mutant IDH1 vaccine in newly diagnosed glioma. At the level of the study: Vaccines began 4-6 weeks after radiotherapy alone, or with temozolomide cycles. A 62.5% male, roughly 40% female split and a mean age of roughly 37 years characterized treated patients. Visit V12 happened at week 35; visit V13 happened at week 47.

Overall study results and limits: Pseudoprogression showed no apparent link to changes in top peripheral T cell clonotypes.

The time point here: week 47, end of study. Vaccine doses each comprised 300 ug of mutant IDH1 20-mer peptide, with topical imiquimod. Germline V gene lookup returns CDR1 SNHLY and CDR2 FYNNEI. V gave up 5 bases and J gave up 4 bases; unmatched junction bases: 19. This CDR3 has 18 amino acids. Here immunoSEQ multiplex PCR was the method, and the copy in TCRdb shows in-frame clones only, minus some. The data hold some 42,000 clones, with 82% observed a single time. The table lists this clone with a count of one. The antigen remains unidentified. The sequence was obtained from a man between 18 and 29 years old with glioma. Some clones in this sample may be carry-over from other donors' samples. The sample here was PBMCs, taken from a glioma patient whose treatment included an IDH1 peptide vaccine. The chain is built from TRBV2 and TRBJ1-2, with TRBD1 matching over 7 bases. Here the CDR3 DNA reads TGTGCCAGCAGTCTAACCCGAACAACAGGGGAATTTACCTATGGCTACACCTTC. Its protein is CASSLTRTTGEFTYGYTF.